This TCR beta chain is from a study of shared clonotypes between healthy human individuals. Study background: Used for every donor were three CD4 naive, three CD4 memory, two CD8 naive and one CD8 memory plate.

As originally analysed: ImmunoSEQ only sent back junction sequences with no quality scores, so filtering was done differently. Sequencing used immunoSEQ multiplex PCR; TCRdb keeps in-frame clones, though not all of them. Clone size and V and J calls were adopted from that table, with D and trimming inferred from the DNA. The data show about 820,000 clones, with around 92% seen just once and around 24% held by the top ten. Only CD45RO-negative cells positively selected for CCR7 counted as naive CD8 cells, so terminally differentiated effector memory CD45RA+ cells were excluded. The study enrolled healthy HIV-negative adults without recent acute infections or vaccinations as donors. Germline CDR1 MNHEY, CDR2 SMNVEV (reference sequence). Trimming left V 7 bases short and J 3 bases short, with 13 bases between. The CDR3 is 13 amino acids.

Material for sequencing was naive CD8+ T cells sorted from blood. This receptor was identified in a man aged 25-40 years in good health. The V call is TRBV27, the J call TRBJ2-7; D is ambiguous. The CDR3 nucleotides are TGTGCCAGCAATTCCGGCTCCAACTACGAGCAGTACTTC. Translated, it gives CASNSGSNYEQYF.